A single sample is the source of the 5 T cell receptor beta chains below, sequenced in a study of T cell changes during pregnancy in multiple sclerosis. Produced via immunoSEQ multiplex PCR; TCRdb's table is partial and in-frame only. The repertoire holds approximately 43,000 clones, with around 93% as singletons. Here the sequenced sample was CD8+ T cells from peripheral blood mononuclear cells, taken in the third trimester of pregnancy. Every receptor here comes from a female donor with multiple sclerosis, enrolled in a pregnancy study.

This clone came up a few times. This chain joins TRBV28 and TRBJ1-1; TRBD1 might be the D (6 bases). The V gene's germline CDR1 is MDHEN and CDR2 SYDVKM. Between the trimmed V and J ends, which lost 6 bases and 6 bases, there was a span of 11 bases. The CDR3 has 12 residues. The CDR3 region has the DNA TGTGCCAGCAGCCTCAGGGGCCCTGAAGCTTTCTTT. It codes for CASSLRGPEAFF.

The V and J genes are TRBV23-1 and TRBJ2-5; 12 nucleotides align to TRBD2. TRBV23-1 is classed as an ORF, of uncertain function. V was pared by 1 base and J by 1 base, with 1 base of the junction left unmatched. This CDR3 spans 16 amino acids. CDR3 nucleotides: TGCGCCAGCAGTCAATGGACTAGCGGGATCCAAGAGACCCAGTACTTC. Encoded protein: CASSQWTSGIQETQYF.

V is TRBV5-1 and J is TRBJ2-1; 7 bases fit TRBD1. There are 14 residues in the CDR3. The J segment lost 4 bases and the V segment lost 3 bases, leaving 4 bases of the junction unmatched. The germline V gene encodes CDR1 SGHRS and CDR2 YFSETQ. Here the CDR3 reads CASSWDSLYNEQFF. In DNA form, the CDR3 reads TGCGCCAGCAGCTGGGACAGCTTATACAATGAGCAGTTCTTC.

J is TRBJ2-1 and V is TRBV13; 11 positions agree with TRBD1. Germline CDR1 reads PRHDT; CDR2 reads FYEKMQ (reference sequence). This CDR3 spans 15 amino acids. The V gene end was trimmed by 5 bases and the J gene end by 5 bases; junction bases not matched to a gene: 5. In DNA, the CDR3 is TGTGCCAGCAGCGAAGGGACAGGGGGGCACAATGAGCAGTTCTTC. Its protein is CASSEGTGGHNEQFF.

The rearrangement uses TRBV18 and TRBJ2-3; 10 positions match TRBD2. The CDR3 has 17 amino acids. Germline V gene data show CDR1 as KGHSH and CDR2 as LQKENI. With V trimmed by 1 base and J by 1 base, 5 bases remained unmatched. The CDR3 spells CASSPLVLAGGTDTQYF. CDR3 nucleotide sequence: TGTGCCAGCTCACCACTCGTCCTAGCGGGAGGCACAGATACGCAGTATTTT.